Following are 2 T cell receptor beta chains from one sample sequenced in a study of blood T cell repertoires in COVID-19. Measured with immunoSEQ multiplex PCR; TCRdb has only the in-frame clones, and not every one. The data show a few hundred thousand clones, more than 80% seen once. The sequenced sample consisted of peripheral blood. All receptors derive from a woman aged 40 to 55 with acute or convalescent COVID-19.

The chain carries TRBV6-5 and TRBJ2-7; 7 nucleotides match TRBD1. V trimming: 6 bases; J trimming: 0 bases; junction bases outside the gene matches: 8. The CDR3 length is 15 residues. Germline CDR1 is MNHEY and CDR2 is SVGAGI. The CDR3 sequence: CASSRQGDSSYEQYV. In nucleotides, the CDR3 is TGTGCCAGCAGCCGACAGGGCGACAGCTCCTACGAGCAGTACGTC.

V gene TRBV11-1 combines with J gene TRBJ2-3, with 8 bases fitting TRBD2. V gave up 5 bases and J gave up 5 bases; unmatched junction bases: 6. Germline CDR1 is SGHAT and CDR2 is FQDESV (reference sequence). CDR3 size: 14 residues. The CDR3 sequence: CASSPSGGGDTQYF. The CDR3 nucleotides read TGTGCCAGCAGCCCCAGCGGGGGTGGAGATACGCAGTATTTT. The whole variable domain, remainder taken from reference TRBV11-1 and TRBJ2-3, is EAEVAQSPRYKITEKSQAVAFWCDPISGHATLYWYRQILGQGPELLVQFQDESVVDDSQLPKDRFSAERLKGVDSTLKIQPAELGDSAMYLCASSPSGGGDTQYFGPGTRLTVL.